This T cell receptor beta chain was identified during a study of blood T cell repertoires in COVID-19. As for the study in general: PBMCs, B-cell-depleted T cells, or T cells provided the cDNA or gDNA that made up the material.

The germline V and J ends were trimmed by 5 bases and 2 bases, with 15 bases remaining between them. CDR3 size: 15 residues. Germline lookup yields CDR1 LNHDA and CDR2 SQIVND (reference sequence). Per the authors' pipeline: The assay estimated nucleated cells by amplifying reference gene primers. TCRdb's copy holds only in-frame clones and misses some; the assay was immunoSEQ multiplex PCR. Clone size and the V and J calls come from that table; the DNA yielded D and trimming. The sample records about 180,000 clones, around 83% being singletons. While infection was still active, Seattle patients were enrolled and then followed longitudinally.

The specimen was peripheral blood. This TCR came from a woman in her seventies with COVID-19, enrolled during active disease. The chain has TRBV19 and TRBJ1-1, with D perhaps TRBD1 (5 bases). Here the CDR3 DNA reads TGTGCCAGTAGTTCAAGGGGAGGGGAAAACACTGAAGCTTTCTTT. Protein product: CASSSRGGENTEAFF.